This TCR beta chain comes out of a study of T cells in Graves' hyperthyroidism and ophthalmopathy (dated by TCRdb to the late 2010s). Regarding the complete study: Peripheral blood samples were taken at initial diagnosis, before any treatment was given. Prospective prediction of ophthalmopathy was tested in an independent validation cohort consisting of fewer than 20 hyperthyroidism patients and around 16 patients who later progressed to ophthalmopathy. The study also compared thyroid tissue and blood T-cell repertoires from about six Graves' hyperthyroidism patients. Following sampling, methimazole starting at 30 mg daily was given to hyperthyroidism patients, and high-dose intravenous methylprednisolone was given to ophthalmopathy patients. TCR Vbeta CDR3 sequencing of approximately 140 peripheral blood samples (approximately 44 ophthalmopathy, about 74 hyperthyroidism and approximately 17 progressor patients) is reported in the paper. The roughly 91 discovery patients were randomly split 7:3 into training and test sets. To identify distinguishing TCR V-J signatures, a discovery cohort of some 99 patients was used, comprising fewer than 45 with Graves' ophthalmopathy and about 59 with stable Graves' hyperthyroidism.

Stable Graves' hyperthyroidism was defined as the absence of progression to ophthalmopathy over 18 months of follow-up. Hyperthyroidism patients were newly diagnosed, with disease duration under 2 months, and aged 18 to 65 years. Exclusion was applied to patients with uncontrolled infections, other autoimmune diseases, pregnancy or lactation. Diagnoses were established on the basis of clinical symptoms, serum thyroxine and TRAb, thyroid ultrasound, and orbital computed tomography. PBMCs were separated from 7.5 to 10 ml of fresh peripheral blood using Ficoll-Paque density gradient centrifugation. Total RNA was extracted with Trizol reagent, and quality was checked on an Agilent 2100 Bioanalyzer. General conclusions and limits of the study: Most expanded thyroid clonotypes (frequency above 0.001) were also detected in blood, a finding suggesting that blood repertoires may reflect thyroid immune responses. A 13 V-J signature model separated ophthalmopathy from stable hyperthyroidism, with nearly 90% sensitivity and around 84% specificity in cross-validation and 80%/75% in testing. In validation, the model predicted progression to ophthalmopathy with approximately 70% sensitivity and less than 75% specificity, a median of approximately 6.7 months before onset. No statistical method was used to fix the sample size in advance, and group allocation was not hidden from the investigators.

Turning to this clonotype: Which antigen it targets is not known. The sample holds no much larger clone one base away, and base qualities are not on file.

The germline V gene specifies MNHEY as CDR1 and SVGAGI as CDR2. V is shortened by 0 bases, J by 6 bases, and the region joining them spans 8 bases. Including cysteine and phenylalanine, the CDR3 has 14 amino acids. Kept here is only the CDR3 DNA, which spans 42 bases and is read in frame from base 1. TCR beta CDR3 regions were amplified from RNA transcripts. The first round of RT-PCR for the TCR CDR3 was performed with the HTBI primer set and the Qiagen OneStep RT-PCR kit. Libraries were constructed in a second round of multiplex PCR, after which size selection and purification were carried out. Sequencing of the libraries was done on an Illumina HiSeq2000 using paired-end 100 bp reads. The original pipeline was this. SOAPnuke was used to process the raw data, throwing out any read that contained adapters or uncalled bases, had a mean Phred below 15, or lacked an exact constant-primer or identifier match. COPE v1.2.5 was used to merge high-quality paired reads, and clonotypes were defined as unique nucleotide sequences. MiTCR v1.1 was used to align clonotypes to the IMGT TRBV, TRBD and TRBJ reference segments. Analysis was restricted to V-J combinations with a frequency above 0.0001, which covered 98% to 99.2% of repertoires. A TCS score was defined as the ratio of F50 (clonal expansion) to E x V (chaos), with BLOSUM62-based TCRdist applied between CDR3 peptides within each V-J. Welch's t-statistics and random forest reduced 500 to 550 V-J features to 13, which were used in a naive Bayes classifier (R e1071). Thyroid-blood repertoire similarity was quantified with the Morisita-Horn index. TCRdb redid the processing of the public reads, applying fastp at Q25 and MiXCR, and retained in-frame beta chains. For every CDR3 protein sequence, its rows merge into one entry that carries the most common genes and DNA. The V and J calls and clone size are TCRdb's, not the authors'. For this sample there are 700,000 to 850,000 distinct CDR3 sequences; just over 35% appear just once. Less than 35% of the sample is held by the ten biggest clonotypes.

The sequence was obtained from a woman aged 40 to 49 with Graves' hyperthyroidism. Here the chain combines TRBV6-5 and TRBJ2-2; matching of 6 bases hints at TRBD2 as the D gene. Material for sequencing was blood. At the DNA level, the sequence is TGTGCCAGCAGTTACTCTTGGGGGGCCGGGGAGCTGTTTTTT. Translated, this gives CASSYSWGAGELFF.